The present TCR beta chain was sequenced within a study of shared clonotypes between healthy human individuals. Whole-study findings and limits: Exclusively blood specimens were collected; tissue repertoires likely differ.

This CDR3 comprises 14 residues. With 2 bases removed from V and 0 bases from J, the gap between germline ends came to 6 bases. Looked up from germline, CDR1 is SGDLS and CDR2 is YYNGEE. Details on this clone: Its antigen is undetermined. Other DNA sequences within the sample encode an identical CDR3.

Per the authors' pipeline: Without quality scores, immunoSEQ junctional reads could not be filtered like full-length reads. Profiled with immunoSEQ multiplex PCR; TCRdb holds only in-frame clones, not every one. For V, J and clone size, that table is used; D and trimming come from the DNA. The table includes about 2.5 million clones, approximately 90% detected once. Every donor, a Caucasian adult, lived in Nashville, Tennessee. The split of CD4+ cells yielded CD45RA+ naive and CD45RA-negative memory subsets. The TCR comes from a man between 18 and 29 years old in good health. Some clones in this sample may be carry-over from other donors' samples. Sequencing was done on a sample of naive CD4+ T cells from PBMCs. Noted subset: CD45RA+ positively selected. This chain uses TRBV9 with TRBJ2-1, with no clear D. The CDR3 DNA is TGTGCCAGCAGCGTGCTTAGCTCCTACAATGAGCAGTTCTTC. It is translated as CASSVLSSYNEQFF.